Presented here are 19 T cell receptor beta chains from one specimen sequenced in a study of blood T cell repertoires in COVID-19. The assay was immunoSEQ multiplex PCR, and TCRdb's table has in-frame clones only and misses some. This sample has 130,000 to 150,000 clones; 88% occur once, and the top ten carry about 10%. What was sequenced was peripheral blood. These receptors were obtained from a man in his forties or fifties with active or convalescent COVID-19.

The J gene is TRBJ2-7, the V gene TRBV11-1; 10 bases match TRBD1. Germline CDR1 SGHAT, CDR2 FQDESV (reference sequence). The CDR3 has 15 amino acids. V lost 6 bases and J lost 4; bases outside the gene matches: 9. The CDR3 is CASSSTRDRGYEQYF. CDR3 coding DNA: TGTGCCAGCAGTTCCACCCGGGACAGGGGTTACGAGCAGTACTTC.

The rearrangement links TRBV19 to TRBJ1-4, with 9 bases that match TRBD1. V shed 4 bases, J shed 1 base, and the junction held 1 base outside the gene matches. From germline, CDR1 is LNHDA and CDR2 SQIVND (reference sequence). The CDR3 spans 15 residues. The CDR3 region has the DNA TGTGCCAGTAGTACGGGACAGGGAACTAATGAAAAACTGTTTTTT. This codes for CASSTGQGTNEKLFF.

This chain uses TRBV5-1 with TRBJ2-3; TRBD2 agrees at 8 bases. V shed 4 bases and J 0 bases; nucleotides not matched to a gene: 7. This CDR3 contains 16 residues. CDR1 is SGHRS, CDR2 YFSETQ, per germline. CDR3 nucleotides: TGCGCCAGCAGCCCCGGGACTAGTCCTAGCACAGATACGCAGTATTTT. Its protein is CASSPGTSPSTDTQYF. The variable domain in full, completed from reference TRBV5-1 and TRBJ2-3, reads KAGVTQTPRYLIKTRGQQVTLSCSPISGHRSVSWYQQTPGQGLQFLFEYFSETQRNKGNFPGRFSGRQFSNSRSEMNVSTLELGDSALYLCASSPGTSPSTDTQYFGPGTRLTVL.

This clone was detected only a few times. The V call is TRBV7-2, the J call TRBJ2-1; 10 bases align to TRBD2. After removal of 4 bases from V and 4 bases from J, the junction contained 4 bases not matched to a gene. This CDR3 spans 15 amino acids. Germline CDR1 SGHTA, CDR2 FQGNSA. This CDR3 reads CASSSTSGQYNEQFF. The CDR3 nucleotides are TGTGCCAGCAGCTCGACTAGCGGGCAGTACAATGAGCAGTTCTTC.

The V gene is TRBV5-1, the J gene TRBJ2-1; 9 nucleotides match TRBD1. Trimming took 9 bases from V and 5 from J; bases not matched to a gene: 9. This CDR3 has 14 residues. CDR1 is SGHRS, CDR2 YFSETQ, per germline. CDR3 sequence (DNA): TGCGCCACCTCCCGGACAGGGGTAAACAATGAGCAGTTCTTC. It translates to CATSRTGVNNEQFF.

As concerns this clone: The same CDR3 can be traced to other DNA sequences in this sample. J is TRBJ1-5 and V is TRBV5-1, with 8 bases identical to TRBD1. The CDR3 runs 14 residues. The germline gives CDR1 SGHRS, CDR2 YFSETQ. The ends lost 3 bases at V and 6 bases at J; junction bases unmatched: 5. CDR3 amino acids: CASSSGQGGQPQHF. The CDR3 DNA follows: TGCGCCAGCAGCTCAGGACAGGGCGGTCAGCCCCAGCATTTT.

J is TRBJ2-3 and V is TRBV19; unclear D gene. Deletions cut 5 bases from V and 0 bases from J, with 18 bases between. The CDR3 runs 17 residues. Germline V lookup: CDR1 LNHDA, CDR2 SQIVND (reference sequence). The DNA for the CDR3 is TGTGCCAGTAGTTTCTCGACTGCGCCCGCTAGCACAGATACGCAGTATTTT. It yields the protein CASSFSTAPASTDTQYF.

The J gene is TRBJ2-7, the V gene TRBV5-1; 10 nucleotides line up with TRBD2. The J segment lost 4 bases and the V segment lost 0 bases, leaving 10 bases of the junction unmatched. Germline values: CDR1 SGHRS, CDR2 YFSETQ. The CDR3 has 17 residues. The CDR3: CASSLVPSGSEKYEQYF. In DNA, the CDR3 is TGCGCCAGCAGCTTGGTTCCTAGCGGGAGTGAGAAATACGAGCAGTACTTC.

The chain joins TRBV4-1 to TRBJ2-3; 9 bases agree with TRBD2. J gave up 2 bases and V 0 bases, and 3 bases lay outside the gene matches. Germline lookup yields CDR1 MGHRA and CDR2 YSYEKL. There are 16 residues in the CDR3. The DNA for the CDR3 is TGCGCCAGCAGCCAAGATCCTAGCGGGACCACAGATACGCAGTATTTT. As protein: CASSQDPSGTTDTQYF.

The rearrangement links TRBV10-1 to TRBJ2-7; D may be TRBD2 (6 bases). The CDR3 is 16 residues long. CDR1 is WNHNN and CDR2 is SYGVQD in the germline V gene (reference sequence). Trimming removed 3 bases at V and 7 bases at J, with 22 bases between. The chain's CDR3 is CASSDGRPSKRGEQYF. CDR3 bases: TGCGCCAGCAGTGATGGAAGGCCAAGTAAACGGGGGGAGCAGTACTTC.

The chain links TRBV7-2 to TRBJ1-4; TRBD1 agrees at 7 bases. Germline V CDR1 and CDR2: SGHTA, FQGNSA. V lost 4 bases and J lost 10; bases outside the gene matches: 9. The length of the CDR3 is 14 residues. CDR3 in amino acids: CASSSTGSLGKLFF. CDR3 in DNA: TGTGCCAGCAGCTCGACAGGGTCGTTAGGAAAACTGTTTTTT.

This clone was recorded only once. The chain employs TRBV7-9 and TRBJ2-1, with TRBD2 matching over 14 bases. V lost 4 bases and J lost 5; bases outside the gene matches: 10. Germline V lookup: CDR1 SEHNR, CDR2 FQNEAQ (reference sequence). The CDR3 is 18 amino acids. The CDR3 region has the DNA TGTGCCAGCAGCTCTGGGGTGGGACTAGCGGGAGCCAACAATGAGCAGTTCTTC. Encoded protein: CASSSGVGLAGANNEQFF.

Worth noting for this clone: The junction differs from germline at one of its ends, possibly a read error. At the DNA level, this CDR3 is encoded by other sequences in the same sample as well. The gene calls are TRBV27 and TRBJ2-1, with 7 bases identical to TRBD2. The CDR3 contains 16 residues. CDR1 is MNHEY, CDR2 SMNVEV, per germline (reference sequence). CDR3 DNA sequence: TGTGCTAGCAGTCCCCGGGGTAGCGGGTTCTACAATGAGCAGTTCTTC. Translation: CASSPRGSGFYNEQFF.

This clone was seen just once. The V call is TRBV27, the J call TRBJ2-7; 9 bases agree with TRBD1. V shed 2 bases, J shed 4 bases, and the junction held 6 bases outside the gene matches. The CDR3 contains 15 residues. CDR1 MNHEY and CDR2 SMNVEV come from the germline V gene (reference sequence). The CDR3 is CASSLQGQGGYEQYF. DNA for the CDR3: TGTGCCAGCAGTTTACAGGGACAGGGAGGGTACGAGCAGTACTTC.

The chain uses TRBV30 and TRBJ2-1; TRBD2 agrees at 11 bases. Losses at the gene ends were 3 bases for V and 7 bases for J; bases not matched to a gene: 11. CDR1 and CDR2 from the germline V gene are GTSNPN and SVGIG (reference sequence). The CDR3 loop spans 16 amino acids. As DNA, the CDR3 is TGTGCCTGGAGGGGCGACACTAGCGGGAGCGGTAATGAGCAGTTCTTC. As protein: CAWRGDTSGSGNEQFF.

The chain has TRBV25-1 and TRBJ1-1, with D possibly matching TRBD1 (5 bases). The CDR3 is made up of 14 amino acids. V was cut by 5 bases and J by 4 bases, with 14 bases left in between. Germline-derived CDR1 and CDR2 are MGHDK and SYGVNS. The CDR3 DNA sequence: TGTGCCAGCAGTCCTGCGGGGGACGGCACTGAAGCTTTCTTT. It yields the protein CASSPAGDGTEAFF.

The CDR3 bases are TGTGCCAGTAGTACAAAAGCGGGGTACTCCTACGAGCAGTACTTC. Translated, it gives CASSTKAGYSYEQYF. This chain connects TRBV19 to TRBJ2-7; TRBD2 matches at 7 bases. V trimming: 4 bases; J trimming: 0 bases; junction bases outside the gene matches: 6. Germline assignment: CDR1 LNHDA and CDR2 SQIVND (reference sequence). The CDR3 spans 15 residues.

The genes are TRBV19 and TRBJ1-1; tentative D call: TRBD1 (6 bases). Trimming cost V 3 bases and J 5 bases, with 13 bases left between them. Looked up from germline, CDR1 is LNHDA and CDR2 is SQIVND (reference sequence). CDR3 length: 14 residues. CDR3 sequence reads: CASSMHRARTEAFF. The CDR3, as DNA: TGTGCCAGTAGTATGCACAGGGCAAGGACTGAAGCTTTCTTT.

The count of this clone is one. Other DNA variants within this sample encode the same CDR3. The V gene is TRBV29-1, the J gene TRBJ2-1; 12 nucleotides align to TRBD2. Germline trimming cut 4 bases from V and 7 bases from J; bases unmatched to any gene: 2. This CDR3 is built from 13 residues. CDR1 and CDR2 from the germline V gene are SQVTM and ANQGSEA. In nucleotides, the CDR3 is TGCAGCGTTGGCACTAGCGGGAGGAATGAGCAGTTCTTC. The encoded protein is CSVGTSGRNEQFF.